The 26 T cell receptor beta chains listed next were all sequenced from one sample in a study of vaccination and CD4 T cells after COVID-19. Cultured CD4+ T cell DNA was sequenced using the Oncomine TCR Beta short-read assay. TCRdb re-called the PCR reads with MiXCR, one entry per CDR3 protein. The sample has 14,000 to 15,000 distinct CDR3 sequences, around half seen once. Their antigens remain unidentified. Regarding treatment: roughly 11-day PBMC culture with coronavirus spike peptide pools or control peptides (ViraFEST assay). The source was cultured CD4+ T cells from blood, collected after SARS-CoV-2 vaccination. These receptors were collected from a human donor with COVID-19.

Here the CDR3 reads CASSLARQDTQYF. CDR3 DNA: TGTGCCAGCAGCTTAGCGCGCCAAGATACGCAGTATTTT. The J gene is TRBJ2-3, the V gene TRBV7-2, with D unresolved. The CDR3 is made up of 13 amino acids. Germline V lookup: CDR1 SGHTA, CDR2 FQGNSA. V was clipped by 0 bases and J by 5 bases, with 6 bases between them.

J is TRBJ2-5 and V is TRBV5-1, with D tentatively TRBD2 (6 bases). V was shortened by 4 bases and J by 3 bases, with 16 bases between the two germline ends. Germline assignment: CDR1 SGHRS and CDR2 YFSETQ. The CDR3 runs 15 residues. CDR3 sequence (DNA): TGCGCCAGCAGCGAGGAGGGGATCCGAAAAGAGACCCAGTACTTC. This codes for CASSEEGIRKETQYF.

The chain joins TRBV6-1 to TRBJ2-7; D is undetermined. Per the germline V gene, CDR1 is MNHNS and CDR2 is SASEGT. V was clipped by 0 bases and J by 3 bases, with 9 bases between them. The CDR3 is 14 amino acids. CDR3 nucleotide sequence: TGTGCCAGCAGTGAAGCGGTCAGATACTACGAGCAGTACTTC. Encoded protein: CASSEAVRYYEQYF.

This clonotype has just one count. The chain couples TRBV7-3 to TRBJ2-2; no reliable D call. V was cut by 3 bases and J by 0 bases, with 5 bases left in between. Germline V gene lookup returns CDR1 SGHTA and CDR2 FQGTGA. This CDR3 region has 14 residues. This CDR3 is CASSLGTNTGELFF. CDR3 coding DNA: TGTGCCAGCAGCTTGGGCACGAACACCGGGGAGCTGTTTTTT. Supplemented by reference TRBV7-3 and TRBJ2-2, the full variable domain reads GAGVSQTPSNKVTEKGKYVELRCDPISGHTALYWYRQSLGQGPEFLIYFQGTGAADDSGLPNDRFFAVRPEGSVSTLKIQRTERGDSAVYLCASSLGTNTGELFFGEGSRLTVL.

This chain uses TRBV12-5 with TRBJ2-2; a possible D gene is TRBD2 (6 bases). The germline CDR1 and CDR2 sequences are LGHNT and FRNRAP. The CDR3 runs 13 residues. V was trimmed by 6 bases and J by 7 bases, leaving 12 bases between them. CDR3: CASGRHGSGELFF. In DNA, the CDR3 is TGTGCTAGTGGCCGACACGGGAGCGGGGAGCTGTTTTTT.

The sample holds a few counts of this clonotype. J is TRBJ1-6 and V is TRBV2; D is unclear. This CDR3 comprises 17 residues. Germline V gives CDR1 SNHLY, CDR2 FYNNEI. Between the trimmed V and J ends, which lost 6 bases and 2 bases, there was a span of 17 bases. CDR3 sequence (DNA): TGTGCCAGCAGCGACACAGAAGGGCTGACCTATAATTCACCCCTCCACTTT. It codes for CASSDTEGLTYNSPLHF.

The sample holds one count of this clonotype. The chain couples TRBV6-1 to TRBJ1-5; a possible D gene is TRBD1 (6 bases). The J call may be mistaken, given a closer DNA end match to TRBJ2-3. This CDR3 spans 15 amino acids. The germline V gene has CDR1 MNHNS and CDR2 SASEGT. The CDR3 DNA follows: TGTGCCAGCAGGATGGACAGCAATAGCAATCAGCCCCAGTATTTT. Amino acid sequence: CASRMDSNSNQPQYF.

V usage is TRBV5-4 and J usage is TRBJ1-1; D gene uncertain. CDR3 size: 14 residues. The germline V gene encodes CDR1 SGHNT and CDR2 YYREEE (reference sequence). The V end was cut by 4 bases, the J end by 0 bases, with 10 bases between. The CDR3 nucleotides are TGTGCCAGCAGCCCCACCGAGCTGAACACTGAAGCTTTCTTT. Amino acid sequence: CASSPTELNTEAFF.

A few counts support this clonotype. The CDR3 DNA reads TGTGCCAGCAGTGAAGGTGCGGGGAAGGGAGTGTACCAAGAGACCCAGTACTTC. Translation: CASSEGAGKGVYQETQYF. This chain connects TRBV6-1 to TRBJ2-5; D possibly corresponds to TRBD2 (6 bases). Germline assignment: CDR1 MNHNS and CDR2 SASEGT. The CDR3 loop spans 18 amino acids. Deletions cut 1 base from V and 0 bases from J, with 18 bases between.

In its sample, this clonotype was seen once. The gene calls are TRBV10-3 and TRBJ2-3, with TRBD2 identical over 7 bases. The CDR3 is 14 residues long. From germline, CDR1 is ENHRY and CDR2 SYGVKD. J gave up 2 bases and V 7 bases, and 6 bases lay outside the gene matches. The CDR3 DNA reads as TGTGCCATCACGTCTAGCGGTGCCACAGATACGCAGTATTTT. Amino acids: CAITSSGATDTQYF.

This clonotype showed up just a few times. The chain has TRBV7-9 and TRBJ1-2, with TRBD1 matching over 8 bases. Germline lookup yields CDR1 SEHNR and CDR2 FQNEAQ (reference sequence). The CDR3 has 14 residues. V lost 2 bases, J lost 4 bases, and 3 bases stayed unmatched. The CDR3 sequence is CASSLMGQAYGYTF. For the CDR3, the DNA is TGTGCCAGCAGCTTAATGGGACAGGCCTATGGCTACACCTTC.

The chain carries TRBV20-1 and TRBJ2-1; maybe TRBD2 (7 bases). The germline V gene has CDR1 DFQATT and CDR2 SNEGSKA (reference sequence). With 1 base removed from V and 7 bases from J, the gap between germline ends came to 14 bases. The CDR3 length is 14 residues. This CDR3 is CSARVGGGSNEQFF. CDR3 coding DNA: TGCAGTGCTAGAGTTGGCGGGGGCAGTAATGAGCAGTTCTTC.

The rearrangement links TRBV6-2 or TRBV6-3 to TRBJ2-2; no reliable D call. V was shortened by 2 bases and J by 6 bases, with 4 bases between the two germline ends. The germline CDR1 and CDR2 sequences are MNHEY and SVGEGT. The CDR3 totals 12 residues. For the CDR3, the DNA is TGTGCCAGCAGTTACGCTGCCGGGGAGCTGTTTTTT. This sequence encodes CASSYAAGELFF.

This clonotype was seen only a few times. The germline gene is not matched at one end of the junction; a read error may be the cause. The chain links TRBV5-4 to TRBJ1-2; the D gene is possibly TRBD1 (5 bases). CDR1 and CDR2 (germline): SGHNT, YYREEE (reference sequence). This CDR3 region has 16 residues. The CDR3 nucleotides read TGTGCCAGCAGCTTGGATCTGGGAAAAAGGGACCTCCCCGCGGGCTTC. Encoded protein: CASSLDLGKRDLPAGF.

This sequence joins TRBV6-1 and TRBJ1-5; TRBD1 is a possible D gene (6 bases). This CDR3 region has 17 residues. Germline CDR1 MNHNS, CDR2 SASEGT. Trimming pared 6 bases from V and 1 base from J, leaving 19 bases between. As DNA, the CDR3 is TGTGCCAGCAGCTCCATAGGGGGAACCTTCAGCAATCAGCCCCAGCATTTT. It is translated as CASSSIGGTFSNQPQHF.

The gene calls are TRBV15 and TRBJ2-7; 7 bases agree with TRBD2. Per germline, CDR1 LNHNV and CDR2 YYDKDF (reference sequence). V lost 4 bases, J lost 5 bases, and 8 bases stayed unmatched. The CDR3 has 14 amino acids. The DNA of the CDR3 is TGTGCCACCAGCACAACGGGACTACGGGACGAGCAGTACTTC. It codes for CATSTTGLRDEQYF.

The rearrangement joins TRBV21-1 to TRBJ2-7. TRBV21-1 is recorded as a pseudogene. The CDR3 covers 12 residues. CDR3 coding DNA: TGTGCCAGCAGCAAAGATGGCTACGAGCAGTACTTC. Translation: CASSKDGYEQYF.

The rearrangement links TRBV7-2 to TRBJ1-2; D call uncertain. Per the germline V gene, CDR1 is SGHTA and CDR2 is FQGNSA. The CDR3 contains 13 residues. Deletions cut 2 bases from V and 7 bases from J, with 11 bases between. CDR3 nucleotides: TGTGCCAGCAGCTTATCAGAGGTTGGTGGCTACACCTTC. It specifies CASSLSEVGGYTF.

V is TRBV5-8 and J is TRBJ1-2; 7 bases match TRBD1. Trimming at V came to 4 bases and at J to 7 bases, leaving 10 bases not matched to a gene. The CDR3 is made up of 14 amino acids. The germline V gene has CDR1 SGHTS and CDR2 YDEGEE. CDR3 in DNA: TGTGCCAGCAGCCCGACAGGGACGGGAAGTGGCTACACCTTC. Amino acids: CASSPTGTGSGYTF.

V is TRBV20-1 and J is TRBJ2-3; 7 nucleotides line up with TRBD2. CDR1 DFQATT and CDR2 SNEGSKA come from the germline V gene (reference sequence). Trimming took 2 bases from V and 5 from J; bases not matched to a gene: 4. The CDR3 covers 13 residues. For the CDR3, the DNA is TGCAGTGCTAGAATTTCGGGGGGAGATACGCAGTATTTT. It is translated as CSARISGGDTQYF.

The chain links TRBV20-1 to TRBJ2-5, with TRBD1 matching 9 bases. The CDR3 is 15 amino acids. The germline gives CDR1 DFQATT, CDR2 SNEGSKA (reference sequence). J gave up 5 bases and V 0 bases, and 7 bases lay outside the gene matches. The CDR3 DNA is TGCAGTGCTAGAGAAGGGACAGGGAATAGGGAGACCCAGTACTTC. Its protein is CSAREGTGNRETQYF.

The V gene is TRBV5-6, the J gene TRBJ1-5; TRBD1 might be the D (5 bases). The germline gives CDR1 SGHDT, CDR2 YYEEEE. The CDR3 consists of 16 residues. V was clipped by 4 bases and J by 0 bases, with 14 bases between them. DNA of the CDR3: TGTGCCAGCAGCACCTCCGGGGGGAATAGCAATCAGCCCCAGCATTTT. It yields the protein CASSTSGGNSNQPQHF.

This clonotype was counted a few times. V is TRBV6-5 and J is TRBJ2-5; D is unclear. V lost 4 bases to trimming and J lost 4 bases, with 19 bases between them. The CDR3 has 16 amino acids. Germline values: CDR1 MNHEY, CDR2 SVGAGI. The CDR3 region is CASSSLLDPSPETQYF. The CDR3 DNA is TGTGCCAGCAGTTCCCTCCTGGACCCATCCCCAGAGACCCAGTACTTC.

The rearrangement joins TRBV12-3 or TRBV12-4 to TRBJ2-1; D unresolved. The CDR3 runs to 15 residues. V was clipped by 7 bases and J by 0 bases, with 13 bases between them. CDR3 nucleotides: TGTGCCAGCATTCCTCGGTTAAGCTCCTACAATGAGCAGTTCTTC. Translating it yields CASIPRLSSYNEQFF.

There are a few counts of this clonotype. This rearrangement joins TRBV6-1 to TRBJ2-4; D could derive from TRBD1 or TRBD2 (6 bases each). Trimming left V 1 base short and J 2 bases short, with 12 bases between. Germline V gives CDR1 MNHNS, CDR2 SASEGT. This CDR3 region has 16 residues. CDR3 loop: CASSEEGGWPKNIQYF. In DNA, the CDR3 is TGTGCCAGCAGTGAAGAAGGGGGGTGGCCCAAAAACATTCAGTACTTC.

This clonotype was picked up a small number of times. CDR3 bases: TGTGCCATCAGGCGGAACGCTGGGAGCACAGATACGCAGTATTTT. Amino acids: CAIRRNAGSTDTQYF. This chain links TRBV10-3 with TRBJ2-3; D remains ambiguous. Trimming removed 6 bases from V and 0 bases from J, with 13 bases in between. CDR3 length: 15 amino acids. Per the germline V gene, CDR1 is ENHRY and CDR2 is SYGVKD.